These T cell receptor beta chains were read from a single sample in a study of response to subunit inactivated influenza vaccine. From the RT-PCR reads, TCRdb called clonotypes with MiXCR, one entry per CDR3 protein. Among almost 600,000 distinct CDR3 sequences listed, 13% to 15% were seen once. The sample here was PBMCs from blood, taken about 13 days after vaccination. Receptors were obtained from a man between 50 and 59 years old who received an inactivated influenza vaccine. The CDR3 runs from the conserved cysteine through the conserved F or W.

TRBJ1-5 | TRBV6-2/TRBV6-3 | CASSYFSVWKETGAINQPQHF
TRBJ2-7 | TRBV11-2 | CASSLASGTFYEQYF
TRBJ2-7 | TRBV20-1 | CSADWDSSYEQYF
TRBJ1-5 | TRBV7-2 | CASSPAGGYQPQHF
TRBJ1-4 | TRBV12-3/TRBV12-4 | CASSLHGTDNEKLFF
TRBJ2-7 | TRBV7-9 | CASNTSGRAYEQYF
TRBJ1-2 | TRBV20-1 | CSASPRQGNYGYTF
TRBJ2-5 | TRBV6-4 | CASSRHIQETQYF
TRBJ1-1 | TRBV6-5 | CASSYSGRSEAFF
TRBJ2-7 | TRBV5-1 | CASSVRQGGHEQYF
TRBJ2-6 | TRBV7-2 | CASSNSLWGANVLTF
TRBJ1-2 | TRBV7-9 | CASSPDRANGYTF
TRBJ2-7 | TRBV4-2 | CASSQGIGRGASYEQYF
TRBJ2-3 | TRBV5-1 | CASSPTRSTDTQYF
TRBJ2-7 | TRBV7-2 | CASSLALVASYEQYF
TRBJ2-3 | TRBV29-1 | CSVVLADSMHSSTDTQYF
TRBJ1-2 | TRBV12-3/TRBV12-4 | CASSPAALGYTF
TRBJ2-3 | TRBV7-2 | CASSYLQGGFTDTQYF
TRBJ1-1 | TRBV20-1 | CSARDRTKNTEAFF
TRBJ2-3 | TRBV5-1 | CASSLSYTQYF
TRBJ1-5 | TRBV28 | CASSSFRDRGSGQPQHF
TRBJ1-2 | TRBV11-2 | CASSLVPPGGYTF
TRBJ2-3 | TRBV5-1 | CASRPSSGGTDTQYF
TRBJ2-7 | TRBV28 | CASKASIRDRVSKTTYEQYF
TRBJ2-7 | TRBV29-1 | CSVETGDEQYF
TRBJ2-1 | TRBV7-9 | CASSPPGTPNNEQFF
TRBJ1-1 | TRBV4-1 | CASSHHPTGLKNTEAFF
TRBJ1-4 | TRBV4-3 | CASSQDRRVTEKLFF
TRBJ2-1 | TRBV6-5 | CASSYSRGNNEQFF
TRBJ2-7 | TRBV3-1 | CASSQGGRNEQYF
TRBJ2-5 | TRBV7-9 | CASSLPTGTRSETQYF
TRBJ2-1 | TRBV10-3 | CAIRGLAINEQFF
TRBJ2-3 | TRBV3-1 | CASSPLKPDTQYF
TRBJ1-2 | TRBV20-1 | CSARPNTGPNGYTF
TRBJ2-2 | TRBV12-3/TRBV12-4 | CASSWTGTPNTGELFF
TRBJ2-3 | TRBV2 | CASNGPFTDTQYF